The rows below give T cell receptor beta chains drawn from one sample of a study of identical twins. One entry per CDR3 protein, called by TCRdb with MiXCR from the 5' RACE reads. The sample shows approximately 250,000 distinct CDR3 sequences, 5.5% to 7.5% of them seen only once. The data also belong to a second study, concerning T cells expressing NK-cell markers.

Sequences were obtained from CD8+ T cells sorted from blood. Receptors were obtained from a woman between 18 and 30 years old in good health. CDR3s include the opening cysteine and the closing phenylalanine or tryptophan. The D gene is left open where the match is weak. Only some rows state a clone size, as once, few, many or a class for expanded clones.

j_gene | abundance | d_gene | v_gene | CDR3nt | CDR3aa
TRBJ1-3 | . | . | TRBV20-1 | TGCAGTGCTAGTTCCGGGACCGGAAACACCATATATTTT | CSASSGTGNTIYF
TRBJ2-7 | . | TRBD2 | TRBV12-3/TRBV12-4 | TGTGCCAGCAGAATTAGACTGGGGGGGGAGCAGTACTTC | CASRIRLGGEQYF
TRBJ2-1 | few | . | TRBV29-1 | TGCAGCGTTGAACCTGGGGTGGTCAATGAGCAGTTCTTC | CSVEPGVVNEQFF
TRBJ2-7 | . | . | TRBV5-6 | TGTGCCAGCAGCTCCACTGAGAACTACGAGCAGTACTTC | CASSSTENYEQYF
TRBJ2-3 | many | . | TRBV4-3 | TGCGCCAGCAGCCAAGATTGGGGGGACGAGGGCACAGATACGCAGTATTTT | CASSQDWGDEGTDTQYF
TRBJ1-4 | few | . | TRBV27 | TGTGCCAGCAGTTTCACTCTTGCAACTAATGAAAAACTGTTTTTT | CASSFTLATNEKLFF
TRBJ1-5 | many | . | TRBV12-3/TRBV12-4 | TGTGCCAGCAGTTTATTCGGGAAGCCCCAGCATTTT | CASSLFGKPQHF
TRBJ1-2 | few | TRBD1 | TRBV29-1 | TGCAGCGCAGACAGGGGGCGCGACGGTGGCTACACCTTC | CSADRGRDGGYTF
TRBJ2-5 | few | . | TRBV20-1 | TGCAGTGCTAGGGACAAGATAGAGACCCAGTACTTC | CSARDKIETQYF
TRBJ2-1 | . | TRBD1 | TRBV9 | TGTGCCAGCAGCACCGGGACAGGGGCACGGGAGGTCAATGAGCAGTTCTTC | CASSTGTGAREVNEQFF
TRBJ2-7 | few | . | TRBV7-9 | TGTGCCAGCAGCGCAGACACGCTCTACGAGCAGTACTTC | CASSADTLYEQYF
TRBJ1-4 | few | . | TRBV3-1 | TGTGCCAGCAGCCAAGATACGTCAAAACTGTTTTTT | CASSQDTSKLFF
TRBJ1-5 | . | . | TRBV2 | TGTGCCAGCAAGACGGAGGGGTATAGCAATCAGCCCCAGCATTTT | CASKTEGYSNQPQHF
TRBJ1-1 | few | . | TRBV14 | TGTGCCAGCAGCCACCTAGGGAACACTGAAGCTTTCTTT | CASSHLGNTEAFF
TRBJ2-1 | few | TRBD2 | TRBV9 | TGTGCCAGCAGCGCCAGACTAGCGGGAGCTGGAGATGAGCAGTTCTTC | CASSARLAGAGDEQFF
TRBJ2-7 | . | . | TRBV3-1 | TGTGCCAGCAGCCGAGAGGACAGAGCGCTTCTGGTGCAGTACTTC | CASSREDRALLVQYF
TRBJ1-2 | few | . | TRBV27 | TGTGCCAGCAGTTTCGCCGGGGTCCATGGCTACACCTTC | CASSFAGVHGYTF
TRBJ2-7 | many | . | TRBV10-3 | TGTGCCATCAGTGGTGGGACGGAGACCTCCTACGAGCAGTACTTC | CAISGGTETSYEQYF
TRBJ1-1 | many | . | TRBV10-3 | TGTGCCGTCCGGGCCCCGAACACTGAAGCTTTCTTT | CAVRAPNTEAFF
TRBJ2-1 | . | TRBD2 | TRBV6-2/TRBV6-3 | TGTGCCAGCAGTAAAAGACTAGCGGGGGTGTCCCCATACAATGAGCAGTTCTTC | CASSKRLAGVSPYNEQFF
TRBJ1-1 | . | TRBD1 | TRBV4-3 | TGCGCCAGCAGCCATACAAGGACAGGGGTCACTGAAGCTTTCTTT | CASSHTRTGVTEAFF
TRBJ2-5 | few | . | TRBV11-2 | TGTGCCAGCAGCCGCGGGGGAGGGGGAGTGGAGACCCAGTACTTC | CASSRGGGGVETQYF
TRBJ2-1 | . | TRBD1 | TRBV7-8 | TGTGCCAGCAGCTTAGGGGGACAGGGAATTGAGCAGTTCTTC | CASSLGGQGIEQFF
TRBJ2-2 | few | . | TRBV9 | TGTGCCAGCAGCGTCCCCGCGGGACCGACCACCGGGGAGCTGTTTTTT | CASSVPAGPTTGELFF
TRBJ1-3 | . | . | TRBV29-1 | TGCAGCGTTGAGGGCCGAAGTCGAGAAACTGGAAACACCATATATTTT | CSVEGRSRETGNTIYF
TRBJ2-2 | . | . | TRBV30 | TGTGCCTGTGGACTACTCACCGGGGAGCTGTTTTTT | CACGLLTGELFF
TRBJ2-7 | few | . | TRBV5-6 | TGTGCCAGCAGCTTTAGCGCCTCCTACGAGCAGTACTTC | CASSFSASYEQYF
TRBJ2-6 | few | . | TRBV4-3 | TGCGCCAGCAGCCAAGATCTCCTTCCGCAAGGGGCCAACGTCCTGACTTTC | CASSQDLLPQGANVLTF
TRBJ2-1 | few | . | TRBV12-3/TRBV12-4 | TGTGCCAGCAGTTTAGTTGCAGCGAACAATGAGCAGTTCTTC | CASSLVAANNEQFF
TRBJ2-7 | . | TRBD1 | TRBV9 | TGTGCCAGCAGTTTTTCGCCGGGACAGGTCGAAGACGAGCAGTACTTC | CASSFSPGQVEDEQYF
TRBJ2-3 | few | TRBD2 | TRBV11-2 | TGTGCCAGCAGCTCCTGGCGGACTAGCGGGAGTAGAGAGGACACAGATACGCAGTATTTT | CASSSWRTSGSREDTDTQYF
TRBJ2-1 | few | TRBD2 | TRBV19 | TGTGCCAGTAGTGCCTCTAGCGGGTCCTACAATGAGCAGTTCTTC | CASSASSGSYNEQFF